Presented here are 23 T cell receptor beta chains from one specimen sequenced in a study of blood T cell repertoires in COVID-19. Only in-frame clones appear in the TCRdb table, and some are missing; sequencing was by immunoSEQ multiplex PCR. The sample has fewer than 200,000 clones, approximately 85% seen once. Sample: peripheral blood. The source of these receptors is a man aged 55 to 70 who had recovered from COVID-19.

The V call is TRBV7-2, the J call TRBJ1-2; 9 bases align to TRBD1. Germline V gene sequence: CDR1 SGHTA, CDR2 FQGNSA. The CDR3 is 12 amino acids. V lost 5 bases to trimming and J lost 7 bases; unmatched junction nucleotides: 2. CDR3 region: CASSPTGGGYTF. The CDR3 DNA follows: TGTGCCAGCAGCCCGACAGGGGGTGGCTACACCTTC.

The chain couples TRBV18 to TRBJ1-2; 7 bases line up with TRBD1. This CDR3 has 14 amino acids. Looked up from germline, CDR1 is KGHSH and CDR2 is LQKENI. After removal of 3 bases from V and 8 bases from J, the junction contained 9 bases not matched to a gene. The CDR3 reads CASSPDRQGQGYTF. The CDR3 nucleotides read TGTGCCAGCTCACCCGACAGACAGGGTCAGGGCTACACCTTC.

J is TRBJ2-7 and V is TRBV27, with D possibly being TRBD2 (5 bases). This CDR3 is built from 12 residues. Germline loops: CDR1 MNHEY, CDR2 SMNVEV (reference sequence). With 3 bases removed from V and 5 bases from J, the gap between germline ends came to 8 bases. CDR3 DNA sequence: TGTGCCAGCAGTTTCCTCGGGGACGAGCAGTACTTC. Translation gives CASSFLGDEQYF.

The gene calls are TRBV9 and TRBJ1-5, with D maybe TRBD1 (5 bases). V was clipped by 3 bases and J by 5 bases, with 12 bases between them. CDR1 and CDR2 from the germline V gene are SGDLS and YYNGEE. CDR3 size: 14 residues. The CDR3 protein is CASSGGLSDQPQHF. CDR3 DNA sequence: TGTGCCAGCAGCGGGGGACTTTCCGATCAGCCCCAGCATTTT.

J is TRBJ1-4 and V is TRBV25-1; perhaps TRBD1 as D (5 bases). V lost 0 bases and J lost 8, with 13 bases in between. Germline V gene data show CDR1 as MGHDK and CDR2 as SYGVNS. The CDR3 contains 15 residues. This chain's CDR3 is CASSEYLAGQEKLFF. The CDR3 region has the DNA TGTGCCAGCAGTGAATATCTCGCAGGGCAAGAAAAACTGTTTTTT.

This chain connects TRBV11-2 to TRBJ2-5; no firm D call. CDR3 length equals 10 residues. Looked up from germline, CDR1 is SGHAT and CDR2 is FQNNGV. Trimming cost V 5 bases and J 5 bases, with 3 bases left between them. The CDR3: CASSQETQYF. The CDR3 nucleotides are TGTGCCAGCAGCCAGGAGACCCAGTACTTC.

The genes are TRBV2 and TRBJ2-2, with a tentative D call TRBD2 (6 bases). Germline values: CDR1 SNHLY, CDR2 FYNNEI. The CDR3 spans 13 residues. V was clipped by 8 bases and J by 4 bases, with 11 bases between them. This CDR3 reads CASEGLTTGELFF. Written as DNA, the CDR3 is TGTGCCAGCGAGGGACTCACCACCGGGGAGCTGTTTTTT.

The table lists this clone with a few counts. J is TRBJ1-4 and V is TRBV11-2, with TRBD1 as a possible D gene (5 bases). V lost 1 base, J lost 8 bases, and 17 bases lay in between. Germline CDR1 SGHAT, CDR2 FQNNGV. The CDR3 extends over 16 amino acids. CDR3 residues: CASSLVSGAGSEKLFF. CDR3 in DNA: TGTGCCAGCAGCTTAGTGAGCGGGGCTGGGAGCGAAAAACTGTTTTTT.

The chain links TRBV7-9 to TRBJ2-2, with D uncertain. CDR3 length: 13 residues. Germline V gene sequence: CDR1 SEHNR, CDR2 FQNEAQ (reference sequence). V was shortened by 5 bases and J by 3 bases, with 7 bases between the two germline ends. The CDR3 protein is CASSPIDTGELFF. The CDR3 DNA reads as TGTGCCAGCAGCCCGATAGACACCGGGGAGCTGTTTTTT.

The table lists this clone with many counts. This chain uses TRBV10-3 with TRBJ1-1; 8 nucleotides agree with TRBD1. The CDR3 contains 16 residues. Germline lookup yields CDR1 ENHRY and CDR2 SYGVKD. V gave up 6 bases and J gave up 0 bases; unmatched junction bases: 9. The CDR3 here is CAISPQGGLVNTEAFF. The CDR3 nucleotides read TGTGCCATCAGCCCACAGGGGGGGCTGGTGAACACTGAAGCTTTCTTT.

The chain couples TRBV7-2 to TRBJ2-5, with 8 nucleotides matching TRBD2. The germline V gene encodes CDR1 SGHTA and CDR2 FQGNSA. The V and J ends lost 5 bases and 5 bases, in that order; junction bases with no gene match: 10. This CDR3 region has 15 residues. The CDR3 here is CASSPRGGAVETQYF. Written as DNA, the CDR3 is TGTGCCAGCAGCCCCCGGGGGGGCGCGGTGGAGACCCAGTACTTC.

This clone showed up just once. The chain links TRBV7-6 to TRBJ1-1, with D unclear. Per the germline V gene, CDR1 is SGHVS and CDR2 is FNYEAQ. Trimming took 1 base from V and 7 from J, leaving 4 bases between them. The CDR3 length is 11 residues. Written as DNA, the CDR3 is TGTGCCAGCAGCTTAGGAGGTGAAGCTTTCTTT. It encodes CASSLGGEAFF.

This clone was detected a few times. This CDR3 is CASRIAGGEETQYF. Written as DNA, the CDR3 is TGTGCCAGCAGAATAGCGGGGGGCGAAGAGACCCAGTACTTC. The J gene is TRBJ2-5, the V gene TRBV7-9, with 10 bases that match TRBD2. With V trimmed by 6 bases and J by 3 bases, 4 bases remained unmatched. In germline, CDR1 is SEHNR, CDR2 FQNEAQ (reference sequence). The CDR3 covers 14 residues.

V is TRBV18 and J is TRBJ1-6; 8 bases are a match to TRBD1. Per the germline V gene, CDR1 is KGHSH and CDR2 is LQKENI. Germline trimming cut 3 bases from V and 8 bases from J; bases unmatched to any gene: 0. CDR3 length equals 13 residues. The CDR3 loop is CASSPTGDSPLHF. CDR3 nucleotide sequence: TGTGCCAGCTCACCGACAGGGGATTCACCCCTCCACTTT.

Only one count was recorded for this clone. This rearrangement joins TRBV10-3 to TRBJ2-4, with D unclear. This CDR3 comprises 13 residues. CDR1 and CDR2 (germline): ENHRY, SYGVKD. Deletions cut 5 bases from V and 1 base from J, with 6 bases between. The CDR3 DNA reads TGTGCCATCAGTCCCGTGGCCAAAAACATTCAGTACTTC. Its translation: CAISPVAKNIQYF.

The chain couples TRBV5-1 to TRBJ2-1; D unclear. Trimming stripped 7 bases from V and 0 bases from J, with 11 bases between. The CDR3 sequence is 14 residues long. Per germline, CDR1 SGHRS and CDR2 YFSETQ. CDR3 in amino acids: CASAHRSSYNEQFF. The CDR3 DNA reads as TGCGCCAGCGCCCACCGGAGCTCCTACAATGAGCAGTTCTTC.

The rearrangement joins TRBV3-1 (or the pseudogene TRBV3-2) to TRBJ1-4; D is uncertain. The germline V gene encodes CDR1 LGHDT and CDR2 YNNKEL (reference sequence). V gave up 4 bases and J gave up 8 bases, with 14 bases separating them. The CDR3 is 14 residues long. CDR3 region: CASSRPPEEEKLFF. The CDR3 region has the DNA TGTGCCAGCAGCCGACCTCCGGAGGAGGAAAAACTGTTTTTT.

The chain couples TRBV9 to TRBJ2-3; 8 nucleotides line up with TRBD2. Germline V gives CDR1 SGDLS, CDR2 YYNGEE. There are 15 residues in the CDR3. Trimming removed 5 bases from V and 3 bases from J; junction bases left unmatched: 8. CDR3 residues: CASRPPGLGTDTQYF. In nucleotides, the CDR3 is TGTGCCAGCAGGCCGCCGGGACTAGGAACAGATACGCAGTATTTT. Supplemented by reference TRBV9 and TRBJ2-3, the full variable domain reads DSGVTQTPKHLITATGQRVTLRCSPRSGDLSVYWYQQSLDQGLQFLIQYYNGEERAKGNILERFSAQQFPDLHSELNLSSLELGDSALYFCASRPPGLGTDTQYFGPGTRLTVL.

V usage is TRBV2 and J usage is TRBJ2-2; the D is unclear. The CDR3 is 11 residues long. Trimming removed 4 bases at V and 7 bases at J, with 4 bases between. Germline V gene data show CDR1 as SNHLY and CDR2 as FYNNEI. CDR3 sequence reads: CASSVIGELFF. In DNA, the CDR3 is TGTGCCAGCAGTGTCATCGGGGAGCTGTTTTTT.

The rearrangement uses TRBV4-3 and TRBJ1-2, with TRBD1 matching over 7 bases. CDR3 length: 17 residues. Germline CDR1 and CDR2: LGHNA and YSLEER. V gave up 0 bases and J gave up 2 bases; unmatched junction bases: 9. This CDR3 reads CASSQDTGTAENYGYTF. The CDR3 nucleotides read TGCGCCAGCAGCCAAGATACCGGGACAGCCGAAAACTATGGCTACACCTTC.

V usage is TRBV7-3 and J usage is TRBJ2-7; 7 bases align to TRBD1. V shed 5 bases, J shed 5 bases, and the junction held 12 bases outside the gene matches. The CDR3 consists of 15 residues. CDR1 is SGHTA and CDR2 is FQGTGA in the germline V gene. CDR3: CASSRLTGEVNEQYF. In DNA, the CDR3 is TGTGCCAGCAGCCGCCTAACAGGGGAAGTGAACGAGCAGTACTTC.

The chain carries TRBV7-6 and TRBJ2-7; 7 bases agree with TRBD2. The V and J ends lost 4 bases and 6 bases, in that order; junction bases with no gene match: 18. The CDR3 runs 17 residues. Germline V gene lookup returns CDR1 SGHVS and CDR2 FNYEAQ. The CDR3 DNA sequence: TGTGCCAGCAGCTACTACCCAGATGCGGGGGAGGGTTTCGAGCAGTACTTC. Translation: CASSYYPDAGEGFEQYF. The whole variable domain, filled in from reference TRBV7-6 and TRBJ2-7, reads GAGVSQSPRYKVTKRGQDVALRCDPISGHVSLYWYRQALGQGPEFLTYFNYEAQQDKSGLPNDRFSAERPEGSISTLTIQRTEQRDSAMYRCASSYYPDAGEGFEQYFGPGTRLTVT.

The gene calls are TRBV7-2 and TRBJ1-2, with 11 bases identical to TRBD1. The V gene's germline CDR1 is SGHTA and CDR2 FQGNSA. This CDR3 comprises 16 residues. Unmatched junction bases numbered 14, after V lost 6 bases and J lost 8 bases. The CDR3 DNA sequence: TGTGCCAGCAGTGCAGTGCAAGGACAGGGGGCGATGGGCTACACCTTC. Translating gives CASSAVQGQGAMGYTF.